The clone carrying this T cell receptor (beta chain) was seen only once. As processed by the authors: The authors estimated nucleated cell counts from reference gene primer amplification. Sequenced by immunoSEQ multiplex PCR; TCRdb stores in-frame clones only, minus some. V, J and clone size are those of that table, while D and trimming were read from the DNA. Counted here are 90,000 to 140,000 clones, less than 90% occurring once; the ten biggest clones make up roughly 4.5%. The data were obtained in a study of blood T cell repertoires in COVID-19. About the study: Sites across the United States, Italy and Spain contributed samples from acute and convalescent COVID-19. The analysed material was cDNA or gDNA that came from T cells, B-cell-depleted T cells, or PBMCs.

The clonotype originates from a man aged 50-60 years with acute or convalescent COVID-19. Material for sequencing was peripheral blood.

The CDR3 region is CASRSIYVAGLKPQHF. CDR3 DNA: TGTGCCAGCAGGTCTATATATGTCGCAGGATTGAAGCCCCAGCATTTT. This chain uses TRBV21-1 with TRBJ1-5; TRBD1, the D gene given by the table, was not confirmed from the DNA. TRBV21-1 counts as a pseudogene. CDR3 length: 16 amino acids.